This T cell receptor (beta chain) was identified during a study of blood T cell repertoires in COVID-19. The CDR3 totals 15 residues. CDR1 and CDR2 from the germline V gene are MNHEY and SVGAGI. Trimming at V came to 0 bases and at J to 4 bases, leaving 3 bases not matched to a gene. Using immunoSEQ multiplex PCR, the repertoire was profiled, and TCRdb retains in-frame clones only, with some absent. The profile shows about 71,000 clones, about 82% of them singletons. Sequencing used peripheral blood. The rearrangement links TRBV6-5 to TRBJ1-3, with TRBD1 matching 7 bases. This TCR derives from a man over 45 with active COVID-19. The CDR3 DNA reads TGTGCCAGCAGTTACTCACAGGGGCGCGGAAACACCATATATTTT. Translation: CASSYSQGRGNTIYF.